This T cell receptor (beta chain) is from a study of neoadjuvant nivolumab and ipilimumab in lung cancer. Study-wide results and limits: Pathologic regression was not significantly tied to TCR clonality. Blood richness before therapy tracked richness in tumors resected after neoadjuvant therapy.

Germline CDR1 is SGHAT and CDR2 is FQNNGV. V lost 1 base and J 0 bases, leaving 10 bases between the germline ends. This CDR3 contains 15 residues. This table comes from immunoSEQ multiplex PCR, and its TCRdb copy is limited to in-frame clones, with some not included. The repertoire consists of about 7,700 clones, with around 86% occurring once and the leading ten covering around 2.4%. This clone turned up a few times. The antigen is not known. The material sequenced was tumor tissue, taken after neoadjuvant nivolumab, alone or with ipilimumab, at or shortly before surgery. The rearrangement joins TRBV11-2 to TRBJ2-7; D uncertain. This TCR derives from an adult with non-small cell lung cancer. Some clones in this sample may be carry-over from other donors' samples. The CDR3 loop reads CASSLAGPSSYEQYF. The DNA of the CDR3 is TGTGCCAGCAGCTTAGCCGGCCCTAGCTCCTACGAGCAGTACTTC.